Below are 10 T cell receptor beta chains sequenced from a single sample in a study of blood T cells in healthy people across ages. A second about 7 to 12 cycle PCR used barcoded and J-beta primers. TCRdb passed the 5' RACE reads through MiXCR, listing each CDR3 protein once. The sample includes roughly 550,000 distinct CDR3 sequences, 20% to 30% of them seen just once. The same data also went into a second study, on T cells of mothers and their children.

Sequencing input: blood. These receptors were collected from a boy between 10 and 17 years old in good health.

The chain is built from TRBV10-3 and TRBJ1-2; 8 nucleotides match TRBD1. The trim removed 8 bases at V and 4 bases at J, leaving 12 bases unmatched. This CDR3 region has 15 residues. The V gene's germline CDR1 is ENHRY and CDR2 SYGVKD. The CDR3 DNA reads TGTGCCATCGGGATAGAGACAGGGGTACCCTATGGCTACACCTTC. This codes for CAIGIETGVPYGYTF.

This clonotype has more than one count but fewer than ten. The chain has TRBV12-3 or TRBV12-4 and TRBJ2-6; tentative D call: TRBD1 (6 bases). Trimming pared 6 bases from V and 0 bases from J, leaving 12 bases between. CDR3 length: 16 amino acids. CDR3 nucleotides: TGTGCCAGCAGCCGCAACAGGGACTCTGGGGCCAACGTCCTGACTTTC. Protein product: CASSRNRDSGANVLTF.

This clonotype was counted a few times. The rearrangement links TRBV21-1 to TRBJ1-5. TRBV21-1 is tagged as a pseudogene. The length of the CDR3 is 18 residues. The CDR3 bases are TGTGCCAGCAGCAAAGGTGTACTACTGGGTGATAGCAATCAGCCCCAGCATTTT. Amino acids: CASSKGVLLGDSNQPQHF.

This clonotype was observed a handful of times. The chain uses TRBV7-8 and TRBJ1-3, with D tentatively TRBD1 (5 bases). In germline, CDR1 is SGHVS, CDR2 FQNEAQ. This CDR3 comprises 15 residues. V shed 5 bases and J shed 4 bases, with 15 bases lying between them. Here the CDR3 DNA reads TGTGCCAGCAGCATTACAGTGGGGGTCGGAAACACCATATATTTT. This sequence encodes CASSITVGVGNTIYF.

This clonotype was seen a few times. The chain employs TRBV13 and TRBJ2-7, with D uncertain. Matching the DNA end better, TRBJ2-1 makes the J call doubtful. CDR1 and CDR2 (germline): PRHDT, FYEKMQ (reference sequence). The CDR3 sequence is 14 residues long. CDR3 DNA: TGTGCCAGCAGCCACGGAAAGCGAAACAATGAGCAGTTCTTC. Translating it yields CASSHGKRNNEQFF.

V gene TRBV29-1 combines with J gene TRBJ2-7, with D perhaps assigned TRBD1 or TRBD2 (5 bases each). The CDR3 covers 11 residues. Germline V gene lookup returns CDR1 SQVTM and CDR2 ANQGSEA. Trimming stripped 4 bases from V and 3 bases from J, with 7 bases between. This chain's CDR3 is CSVVGVYEQYF. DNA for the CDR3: TGCAGCGTTGTGGGGGTCTACGAGCAGTACTTC.

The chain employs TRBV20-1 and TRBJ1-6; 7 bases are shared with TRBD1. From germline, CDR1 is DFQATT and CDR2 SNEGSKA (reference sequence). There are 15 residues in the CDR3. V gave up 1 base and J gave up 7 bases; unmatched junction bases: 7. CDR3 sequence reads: CSARVSRGLNSPLHF. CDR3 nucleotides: TGCAGTGCTAGAGTTTCCAGGGGGTTAAATTCACCCCTCCACTTT.

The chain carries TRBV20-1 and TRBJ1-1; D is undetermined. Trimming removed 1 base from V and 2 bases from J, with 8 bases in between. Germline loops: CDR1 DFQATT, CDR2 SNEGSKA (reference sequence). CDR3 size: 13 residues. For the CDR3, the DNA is TGCAGTGCTAGAGGGGGTTCAAACACTGAAGCTTTCTTT. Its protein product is CSARGGSNTEAFF.

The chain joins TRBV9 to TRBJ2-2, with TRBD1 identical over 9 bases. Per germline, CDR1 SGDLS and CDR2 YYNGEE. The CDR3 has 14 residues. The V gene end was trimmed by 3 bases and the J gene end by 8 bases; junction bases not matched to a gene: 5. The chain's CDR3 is CASSGHRGPGELFF. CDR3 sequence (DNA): TGTGCCAGCAGCGGTCACAGGGGGCCGGGGGAGCTGTTTTTT.

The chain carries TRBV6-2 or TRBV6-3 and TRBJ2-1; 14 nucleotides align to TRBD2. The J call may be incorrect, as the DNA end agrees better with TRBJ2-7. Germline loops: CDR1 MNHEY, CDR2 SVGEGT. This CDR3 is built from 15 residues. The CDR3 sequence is CASSLGLAGGREQYF. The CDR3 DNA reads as TGTGCCAGCAGTCTCGGACTAGCGGGGGGACGTGAGCAGTACTTC.